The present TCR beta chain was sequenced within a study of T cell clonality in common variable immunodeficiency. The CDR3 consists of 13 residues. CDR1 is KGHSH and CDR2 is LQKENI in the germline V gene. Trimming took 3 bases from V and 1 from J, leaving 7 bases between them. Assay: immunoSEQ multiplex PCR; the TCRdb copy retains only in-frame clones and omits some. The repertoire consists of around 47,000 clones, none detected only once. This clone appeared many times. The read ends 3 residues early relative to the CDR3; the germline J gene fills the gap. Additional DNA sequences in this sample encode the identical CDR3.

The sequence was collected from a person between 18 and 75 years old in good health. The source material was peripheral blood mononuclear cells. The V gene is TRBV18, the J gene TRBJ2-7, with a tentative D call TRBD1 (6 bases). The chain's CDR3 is CASSPGQSYEQYF. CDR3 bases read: TGTGCCAGCTCACCCGGACAGTCCTACGAG.